This TCR beta chain was documented in a study of brain metastases from non-small cell lung cancer. V was shortened by 6 bases and J by 1 base, with 7 bases between the two germline ends. The CDR3 is 13 residues long. From germline, CDR1 is SGHTA and CDR2 FQGTGA. Assay: immunoSEQ multiplex PCR; the TCRdb copy retains only in-frame clones and omits some. The sample comprises some 1,500 clones, approximately 86% of which are singletons, and 9.5% to 15% rests with the top ten. The sequencing input was tumor-adjacent normal tissue. This receptor was identified in a donor aged 40 or over with non-small cell lung cancer. The chain carries TRBV7-3 and TRBJ2-1; D ambiguous. CDR3: CASSPGSYNEQFF. The CDR3, as DNA: TGTGCCAGCAGTCCAGGTTCCTACAATGAGCAGTTCTTC.